The rows below give T cell receptor beta chains drawn from one sample of a study of human CD4 T cells and Enterobacteriaceae. Profiling relied on immunoSEQ multiplex PCR, and the TCRdb table lists in-frame clones only, not all of them. The sample lists 450 to 600 clones, 35% to 45% occurring once. Sequences were obtained from bacteria-reactive CD4+ T cells grown in culture. Receptors were obtained from a human donor in good health. Both conserved end residues are part of each CDR3. The D gene is left open where the match is weak. Rows give clone size only sometimes, using once, few, many, or a class for an expanded clone.

CDR3,DNA,size,V,D,length,J
CASKTGGGLSSYEQYF,TGCGCCAGCAAGACCGGTGGGGGTCTTAGCTCCTACGAGCAGTACTTC,medium-sized,TRBV5-1,-,16,TRBJ2-7
CASSLGGVGTEAFF,TGCGCCAGCAGCTTGGGCGGGGTCGGCACTGAAGCTTTCTTT,once,TRBV5-1,-,14,TRBJ1-1
CASSPFGAGGRTDTQYF,TGTGCCAGCTCACCATTCGGAGCGGGAGGCCGCACAGATACGCAGTATTTT,medium-sized,TRBV18,TRBD2,17,TRBJ2-3
CASSPVDRGLNTEAFF,TGTGCCAGCTCACCAGTTGACAGGGGACTGAACACTGAAGCTTTCTTT,few,TRBV18,TRBD1,16,TRBJ1-1
CASSLTRTGELFF,TGTGCCAGTAGCCTTACTAGGACCGGGGAGCTGTTTTTT,few,TRBV19,-,13,TRBJ2-2
CASSLVVRGLSGNTIYF,TGTGCCAGCAGCTTAGTTGTGAGGGGCCTCTCTGGAAACACCATATATTTT,few,TRBV7-8,-,17,TRBJ1-3
CASSVRSSGGDEQYF,TGCGCCAGCAGCGTTCGGAGCTCTGGAGGGGACGAGCAGTACTTC,medium-sized,TRBV5-1,-,15,TRBJ2-7
CASSIRQGQDGYTF,TGTGCCAGTAGTATAAGACAGGGCCAGGATGGCTACACCTTC,medium-sized,TRBV19,TRBD1,14,TRBJ1-2
CASKNSLGRGHVLTF,TGTGCCAGCAAAAATTCGCTGGGGAGAGGCCACGTCCTGACTTTC,-,TRBV6-5,-,15,TRBJ2-6
CASRTGGEWETQYF,TGTGCCAGCAGGACAGGGGGCGAGTGGGAGACCCAGTACTTC,-,TRBV6-7,TRBD1,14,TRBJ2-5
CASRLGPINTDTQYF,TGTGCCAGTCGACTAGGCCCTATCAACACAGATACGCAGTATTTT,-,TRBV19,-,15,TRBJ2-3
CASSTTGGAAPLHF,TGTGCCAGCTCAACTACAGGGGGGGCGGCGCCCCTCCACTTT,-,TRBV18,TRBD1,14,TRBJ1-6
CASTAGPQQRYTF,TGTGCCAGCACCGCGGGACCCCAGCAGCGCTACACCTTC,few,TRBV2,-,13,TRBJ1-2
CASSQDLLRGQYF,TGTGCCAGCAGCCAAGATCTTTTGAGGGGGCAGTACTTC,-,TRBV14,-,13,TRBJ2-7
CASSKTGDGYEQYF,TGCGCCAGCAGCAAGACAGGGGATGGTTACGAGCAGTACTTC,-,TRBV10-2,TRBD1,14,TRBJ2-7
CASSYGLGGNQPQHF,TGTGCCAGCAGTTACGGGCTGGGAGGCAATCAGCCCCAGCATTTT,-,TRBV6-5,-,15,TRBJ1-5
CASSRPRGARQETQYF,TGTGCCAGCAGCCGTCCACGAGGGGCGAGGCAAGAGACCCAGTACTTC,-,TRBV14,-,16,TRBJ2-5
CASSPNRDLTGELFF,TGTGCCAGCAGTCCCAACAGGGATTTAACCGGGGAGCTGTTTTTT,few,TRBV6-4,-,15,TRBJ2-2
CASNRGRGANEKLFF,TGTGCCAGCAATAGGGGGCGTGGAGCTAATGAAAAACTGTTTTTT,medium-sized,TRBV2,TRBD1,15,TRBJ1-4
CASSNQGADTEAFF,TGCGCCAGCAGCAACCAGGGTGCGGACACTGAAGCTTTCTTT,-,TRBV5-1,-,14,TRBJ1-1
CANSDSSGGADTQYF,TGTGCCAACAGTGACTCGAGCGGGGGGGCAGATACGCAGTATTTT,-,TRBV6-4,TRBD2,15,TRBJ2-3
CASSGGGGIQPQHF,TGTGCCAGCAGTGGGGGGGGAGGAATTCAGCCCCAGCATTTT,few,TRBV6-1,-,14,TRBJ1-5
CASSPGQFTDTQYF,TGTGCCAGCAGCCCCGGACAGTTCACAGATACGCAGTATTTT,-,TRBV6-5,-,14,TRBJ2-3
CASITGTATSYGYTF,TGTGCCAGTATTACCGGGACAGCTACGAGCTATGGCTACACCTTC,-,TRBV2,TRBD1,15,TRBJ1-2
CASSSLSGFYEQYF,TGTGCCAGCAGCTCTCTTAGCGGCTTCTACGAGCAGTACTTC,-,TRBV5-8,-,14,TRBJ2-7
CASEPNGGKVGIPF,TGTGCCAGCGAGCCCAATGGGGGGAAGGTCGGTATCCCATTT,-,TRBV6-1,-,14,TRBJ1-1